This TCR beta chain originates from a study of shared clonotypes between healthy human individuals. General study points: On the whole, naive subsets had larger estimated richness than memory subsets had.

In regard to this clone: The antigen is undetermined.

The table came from immunoSEQ multiplex PCR; TCRdb's copy has only in-frame clones and leaves some out. The sample comprises fewer than 2.5 million clones, approximately 93% of which are singletons, and 0.36% rests with the top ten. Sequenced input: naive CD4+ T cells from PBMCs. Regarding subset: CD45RA+ positively selected. The TCR sequence derives from a man younger than 30 in good health. Some clones in this sample may be carry-over from other donors' samples.

The CDR3 coding sequence is TGTGCCAGCAGCGCCCCGAGTGGGGACTACGAGCAGTACTTC. Translated: CASSAPSGDYEQYF. This chain links TRBV7-9 with TRBJ2-7; D remains ambiguous. The V and J ends lost 5 bases and 3 bases respectively, with 14 bases between them. There are 14 residues in the CDR3. From germline, CDR1 is SEHNR and CDR2 FQNEAQ (reference sequence).